This record looks at one T cell receptor (beta chain) sequence and its context. Antigen: not known. CDR3 size: 14 residues. In germline, CDR1 is ENHRY, CDR2 SYGVKD. Trimming took off 4 bases at V and 6 bases at J, with 12 bases between the two ends. The sample comes from a study of cytotoxic CD8 clonotypes in ibrutinib-treated CLL. Assay: immunoSEQ multiplex PCR; the TCRdb copy retains only in-frame clones and omits some. This sample carries 300,000 to 400,000 clones, 67% of them seen once, and the ten largest clones take around 6.6%. Study-wide findings and caveats: Public clonotypes were seen rarely and were contracted or stable on treatment. Baseline clonality was higher than in age-matched healthy donors and moved in step with circulating CD8+ T-cell counts.

This sequence was found in a human donor with chronic lymphocytic leukemia. The source material was PBMCs, sampled after 36 months of ibrutinib treatment. The J gene is TRBJ1-4, the V gene TRBV10-3; tentatively, D is TRBD1 (5 bases). Written as DNA, the CDR3 is TGTGCCATCAGTGGGACACCTGGAGATGAAAAACTGTTTTTT. Translation: CAISGTPGDEKLFF.